This note documents a single T cell receptor (beta chain) sequence. It has no known antigen specificity. No much larger clone is present one base from it, and per-base qualities are unavailable. Libraries were constructed by 5' RACE. Sequencer: Illumina HiSeq 2500. The second PCR ran for roughly 6 to 11 cycles and used a J-beta primer mix along with a sample-barcoded 5' primer. Each TCR beta cDNA molecule received a unique molecular identifier from a template-switch 5' adaptor carrying 12 random nucleotides. Each sample yielded at least 2.5 million CDR3-containing paired-end reads. The Mint cDNA synthesis kit, primed by a TRBC-specific oligonucleotide, was used to synthesize first-strand cDNA from all RNA. After uracil-DNA glycosylase treatment, a first 18-cycle PCR used universal primers M1SS and BC2_uni_R on all cDNA. The published analysis was carried out like this. Normalization of each sample was performed by random selection of 1 million high-quality reads, each carrying a distinct molecular identifier. Instead of being binned into consensus sequences, reads that shared molecular identifiers were thrown out. MiTCR, set to a Q25 quality threshold and the strictest error-elimination algorithm, was used for CDR3 identification, clonotype clustering and error correction. A nonparametric unseen species model using Euler transformation provided a lower-bound estimate of total TCR beta diversity. The raw public data were reprocessed by TCRdb itself: fastp quality trimming at Q25, MiXCR clonotype calling, in-frame beta chains only. Duplicate CDR3 protein sequences are folded into a single record with the most common DNA and genes. The V and J calls were determined by TCRdb, not by the authors. The sample table holds about 1,000,000 distinct CDR3 sequences, of which around 43% were seen once. Together, the top ten hold approximately 17% of the sample.

The germline V gene supplies CDR1 WSHSY and CDR2 SAAADI. The CDR3 sequence holds 16 residues, the cysteine and phenylalanine included. The read is trimmed to its CDR3 DNA, 48 bases read in frame from base 1. Donors were 30 to 45 systemically healthy Caucasian individuals from Russia aged roughly 6 to 95 years. Ten milliliters of peripheral blood were drawn from each donor into EDTA-treated Vacutainer tubes. Ficoll-Paque density-gradient centrifugation was used to isolate PBMCs, with at least 6.5 million per sample. Trizol reagent was used to extract total RNA from the PBMCs, yielding at least 6 micrograms per sample. For every donor, an aliquot of PBMCs went through flow cytometry to measure the percentages of naive CD45RAhigh/CD27high T cells. This sample is drawn from a study of blood T cells in healthy people across ages (dated by TCRdb to between 2015 and 2017). A note on the overall study: In model experiments, template switching captured roughly one uniquely barcoded TCR beta cDNA molecule for every two T cells. To track age-related changes in TCR beta repertoire diversity, the study relied on deep sequencing normalized with unique cDNA molecular identifiers. Donors were grouped into four age groups: young (average approximately 16 years), middle-aged (39), aged (approximately 67) and long-lived (about 89). For two donors (one aged 18 to 29 and one aged 80 or older), the study analyzed two additional independent replicas of 1 million unique cDNA reads from the same blood draw. Donors of different ages were randomly distributed across sequencing lanes to avoid experimental bias. Here is what the overall study found, with its caveats: Observed TCR beta diversity per million T cells fell roughly linearly with age, and a significant reduction was already apparent by age around 40. Because donor CMV infection status was unknown, age-related changes in expanded clonotypes were potentially confounded. A strong correlation was found between observed TCR beta diversity and the percentage of naive T cells measured by flow cytometry. Compared with the aged group, the long-lived group had more naive CD4+ T cells, fewer expanded clones and increased TCR diversity, a pattern suggesting age selection. Because profiling used bulk unsorted PBMCs, naive and antigen-experienced compartments could not be compared conclusively. Estimates of total diversity from one million sequenced T cells were regarded as lower bounds and underestimates.

The clonotype originates from a woman aged 55-70 years in good health. The sequence is built from TRBV10-2 and TRBJ2-7, with 8 bases in between that match TRBD2. Near its end, the DNA agrees better with TRBJ2-5, so the J call may be wrong. The material sequenced was blood. The sequenced DNA: TGCGCCAGCAGTGTTTCGCGGGGGGTTGGGGCGGAGACCCAGTACTTC. Its product reads: CASSVSRGVGAETQYF.